Listed below are T cell receptor beta chains from one sample, sequenced in a study of CD8+ T cells in alopecia areata. Sequencing used immunoSEQ multiplex PCR; TCRdb keeps in-frame clones, though not all of them. The profile covers 37,000 or so clones, with 45% to 55% appearing a single time and about 1.8% taken by the ten largest. Sequencing was carried out using CD4+ Tregs sorted from blood. The receptors shown here come from a human donor with alopecia areata. CDR3s include the opening cysteine and the closing phenylalanine or tryptophan. The D gene is left open where the match is weak. For some rows the clone size is stated as once, few or many, or as a class when expanded; others skip it.

size: .; J: TRBJ1-2; D: .; V: TRBV5-1; CDR3: CASSLAQGGGYTF; DNA: TGCGCCAGCAGCTTGGCGCAGGGCGGTGGCTACACCTTC
size: .; J: TRBJ2-2; D: TRBD1; V: TRBV2; CDR3: CASTPGQGAGELFF; DNA: TGTGCCAGCACGCCGGGACAGGGAGCCGGGGAGCTGTTTTTT
size: .; J: TRBJ2-3; D: .; V: TRBV7-9; CDR3: CASSPRPTDTQYF; DNA: TGTGCCAGCAGCCCTCGGCCCACAGATACGCAGTATTTT
size: .; J: TRBJ2-5; D: .; V: TRBV25-1; CDR3: CASKSQGQETQYF; DNA: TGTGCCAGCAAATCACAGGGCCAAGAGACCCAGTACTTC
size: .; J: TRBJ2-7; D: .; V: TRBV6-6; CDR3: CASSYSGAGSTYEQYF; DNA: TGTGCCAGCAGTTACTCGGGGGCGGGATCCACCTACGAGCAGTACTTC
size: .; J: TRBJ2-3; D: .; V: TRBV28; CDR3: CASSPGHLPTDTQYF; DNA: TGTGCCAGCAGTCCCGGACATCTTCCCACAGATACGCAGTATTTT
size: .; J: TRBJ2-5; D: .; V: TRBV27; CDR3: CASSHSGTQTQYF; DNA: TGTGCCAGCAGTCACTCAGGGACCCAGACCCAGTACTTC
size: .; J: TRBJ1-1; D: .; V: TRBV29-1; CDR3: CSVYRGLNTEAFF; DNA: TGCAGCGTTTATCGGGGGCTGAACACTGAAGCTTTCTTT
size: .; J: TRBJ1-1; D: TRBD1; V: TRBV27; CDR3: CASRKSRDRGTEAFF; DNA: TGTGCCAGCAGAAAAAGTCGGGACAGGGGGACTGAAGCTTTCTTT
size: few; J: TRBJ1-1; D: TRBD1; V: TRBV7-9; CDR3: CASSPGRTGGADTEAFF; DNA: TGTGCCAGCAGCCCGGGCCGGACAGGGGGCGCGGACACTGAAGCTTTCTTT
size: once; J: TRBJ2-7; D: TRBD2; V: TRBV7-2; CDR3: CASSLRLAGGPRVAEQYF; DNA: TGTGCCAGCAGCTTACGACTAGCGGGAGGGCCGAGAGTCGCCGAGCAGTACTTC
size: .; J: TRBJ2-1; D: TRBD2; V: TRBV5-6; CDR3: CASSFLVRESDEQFF; DNA: TGTGCCAGCAGCTTCTTGGTGCGGGAGAGCGATGAGCAGTTCTTC
size: few; J: TRBJ2-1; D: .; V: TRBV20-1; CDR3: CSVVRANEQFF; DNA: TGCAGTGTGGTGCGAGCAAATGAGCAGTTCTTC
size: .; J: TRBJ2-5; D: TRBD2; V: TRBV6-6; CDR3: CASSSGLAEETQYF; DNA: TGTGCCAGCAGTTCGGGACTAGCGGAAGAGACCCAGTACTTC
size: .; J: TRBJ2-1; D: TRBD2; V: TRBV18; CDR3: CASSPQSQTAGGPGNEQFF; DNA: TGTGCCAGCTCACCCCAATCCCAAACTGCGGGAGGGCCCGGCAATGAGCAGTTCTTC
size: .; J: TRBJ2-2; D: TRBD2; V: TRBV7-2; CDR3: CASSSGLAAYTGELFF; DNA: TGTGCCAGCAGCTCGGGACTAGCGGCATACACCGGGGAGCTGTTTTTT
size: .; J: TRBJ2-1; D: TRBD1; V: TRBV7-2; CDR3: CASSETGQNNEQFF; DNA: TGTGCCAGCAGCGAAACGGGACAGAACAATGAGCAGTTCTTC
size: .; J: TRBJ1-5; D: TRBD1; V: TRBV18; CDR3: CASSPPGTGVNQPQHF; DNA: TGTGCCAGCTCACCACCTGGGACAGGGGTTAATCAGCCCCAGCATTTT
size: .; J: TRBJ2-7; D: TRBD1; V: TRBV29-1; CDR3: CSVADRAKSSYEQYF; DNA: TGCAGCGTGGCGGACAGGGCTAAATCGTCCTACGAGCAGTACTTC
size: few; J: TRBJ2-5; D: .; V: TRBV10-3; CDR3: CAISVGAVQETQYF; DNA: TGTGCCATCAGTGTGGGGGCCGTTCAAGAGACCCAGTACTTC
size: .; J: TRBJ2-1; D: .; V: TRBV27; CDR3: CASSLRVGEQFF; DNA: TGTGCCAGCAGTTTAAGGGTGGGTGAGCAGTTCTTC
size: .; J: TRBJ2-4; D: .; V: TRBV29-1; CDR3: CSVAKGVTKNIQYF; DNA: TGCAGCGTTGCGAAAGGGGTAACCAAAAACATTCAGTACTTC
size: few; J: TRBJ2-7; D: TRBD2; V: TRBV28; CDR3: CASSPFASGSYEQYF; DNA: TGTGCCAGCAGCCCTTTCGCTAGCGGCTCCTACGAGCAGTACTTC
size: .; J: TRBJ2-3; D: .; V: TRBV18; CDR3: CASSTDLSSTDTQYF; DNA: TGTGCCAGCTCTACGGACCTGTCTAGCACAGATACGCAGTATTTT
size: .; J: TRBJ2-1; D: .; V: TRBV15; CDR3: CATQAPSDEQFF; DNA: TGTGCCACGCAGGCCCCCAGTGATGAGCAGTTCTTC
size: .; J: TRBJ2-5; D: .; V: TRBV9; CDR3: CASSASPQPGVWQETQYF; DNA: TGTGCCAGCAGCGCGAGTCCTCAGCCGGGGGTCTGGCAAGAGACCCAGTACTTC